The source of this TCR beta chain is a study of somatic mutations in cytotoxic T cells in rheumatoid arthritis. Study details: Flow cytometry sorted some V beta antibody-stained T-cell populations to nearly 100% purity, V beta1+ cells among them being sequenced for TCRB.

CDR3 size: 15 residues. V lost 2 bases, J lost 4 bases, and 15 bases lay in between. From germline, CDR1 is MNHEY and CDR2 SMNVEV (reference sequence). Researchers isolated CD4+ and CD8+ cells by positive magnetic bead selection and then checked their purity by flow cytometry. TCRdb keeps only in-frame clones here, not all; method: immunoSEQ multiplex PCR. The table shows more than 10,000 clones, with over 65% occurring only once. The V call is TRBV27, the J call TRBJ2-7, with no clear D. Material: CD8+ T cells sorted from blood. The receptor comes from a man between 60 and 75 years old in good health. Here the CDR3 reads CASSLKWRYWYEQYF. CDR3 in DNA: TGTGCCAGCAGTTTAAAGTGGCGGTACTGGTACGAGCAGTACTTC.